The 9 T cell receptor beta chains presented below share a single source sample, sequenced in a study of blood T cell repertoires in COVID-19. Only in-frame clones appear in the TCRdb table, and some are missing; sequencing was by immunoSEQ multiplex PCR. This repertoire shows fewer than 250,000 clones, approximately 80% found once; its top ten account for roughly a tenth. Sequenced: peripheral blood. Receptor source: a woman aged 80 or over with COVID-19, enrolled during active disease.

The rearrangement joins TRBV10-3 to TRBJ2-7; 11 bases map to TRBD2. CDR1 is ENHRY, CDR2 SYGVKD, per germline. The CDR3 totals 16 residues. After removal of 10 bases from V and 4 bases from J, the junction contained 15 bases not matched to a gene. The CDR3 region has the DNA TGTGCCACCCAGGGGTTTGTTAGCGGGGGGGCGTACGAGCAGTACTTC. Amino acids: CATQGFVSGGAYEQYF.

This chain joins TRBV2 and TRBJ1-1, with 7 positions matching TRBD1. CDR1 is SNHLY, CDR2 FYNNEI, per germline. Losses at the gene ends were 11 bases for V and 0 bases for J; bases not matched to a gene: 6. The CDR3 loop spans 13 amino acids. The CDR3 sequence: CAGNRGLNTEAFF. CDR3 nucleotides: TGTGCCGGGAACAGGGGTCTGAACACTGAAGCTTTCTTT.

This chain's CDR3 is CASSAYVTGRTGELFF. Here the CDR3 DNA reads TGTGCCAGCAGTGCGTATGTTACAGGGCGCACCGGGGAGCTGTTTTTT. This chain joins TRBV25-1 and TRBJ2-2; D is perhaps TRBD1 (6 bases). CDR3 length equals 16 residues. CDR1 MGHDK and CDR2 SYGVNS come from the germline V gene. The V end was cut by 4 bases, the J end by 4 bases, with 16 bases between.

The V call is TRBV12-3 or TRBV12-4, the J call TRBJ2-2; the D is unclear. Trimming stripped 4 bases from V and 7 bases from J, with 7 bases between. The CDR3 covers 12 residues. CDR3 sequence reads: CASSYPFGELFF. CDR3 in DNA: TGTGCCAGCAGTTATCCTTTCGGGGAGCTGTTTTTT.

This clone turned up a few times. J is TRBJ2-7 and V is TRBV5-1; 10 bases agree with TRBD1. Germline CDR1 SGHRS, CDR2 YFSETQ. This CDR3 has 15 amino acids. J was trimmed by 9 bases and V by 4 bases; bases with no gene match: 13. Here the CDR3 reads CASSDRDRGDWAQYF. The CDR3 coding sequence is TGCGCCAGCAGCGACCGGGACAGGGGTGACTGGGCGCAGTACTTC.

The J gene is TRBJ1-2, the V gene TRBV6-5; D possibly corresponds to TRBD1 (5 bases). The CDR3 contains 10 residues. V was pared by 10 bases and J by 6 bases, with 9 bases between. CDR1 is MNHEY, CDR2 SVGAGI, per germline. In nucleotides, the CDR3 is TGTGCCACCTGGGGGGATGGCTACACCTTC. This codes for CATWGDGYTF.

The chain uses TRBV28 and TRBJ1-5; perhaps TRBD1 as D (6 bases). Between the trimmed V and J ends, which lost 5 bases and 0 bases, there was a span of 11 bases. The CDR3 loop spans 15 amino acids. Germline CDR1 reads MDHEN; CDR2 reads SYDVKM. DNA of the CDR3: TGTGCCAGCAGTCTTCAGGGGAATAGCAATCAGCCCCAGCATTTT. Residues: CASSLQGNSNQPQHF.

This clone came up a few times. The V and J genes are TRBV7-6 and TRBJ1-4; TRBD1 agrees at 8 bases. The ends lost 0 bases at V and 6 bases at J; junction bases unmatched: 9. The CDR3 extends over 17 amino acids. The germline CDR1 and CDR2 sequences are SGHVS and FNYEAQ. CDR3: CASSLATFLGQDEKLFF. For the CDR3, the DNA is TGTGCCAGCAGCTTAGCGACTTTCCTGGGACAGGATGAAAAACTGTTTTTT.

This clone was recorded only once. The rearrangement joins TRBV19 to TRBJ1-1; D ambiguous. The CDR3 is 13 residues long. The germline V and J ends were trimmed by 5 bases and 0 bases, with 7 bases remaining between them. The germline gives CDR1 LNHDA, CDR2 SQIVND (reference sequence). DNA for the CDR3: TGTGCCAGTAGTTCGGTGGTGAACACTGAAGCTTTCTTT. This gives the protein CASSSVVNTEAFF.